The 12 T cell receptor beta chains in this list originate from one sample, sequenced in a study of blood T cell repertoires in COVID-19. The table came from immunoSEQ multiplex PCR; TCRdb's copy has only in-frame clones and leaves some out. The data contain 250,000 to 350,000 clones, just over 90% of them seen just once; the ten biggest clones take up about 2.2%. Sequenced input: peripheral blood. The receptors derive from a woman between 25 and 40 years old with COVID-19, enrolled during active disease.

The chain uses TRBV6-5 and TRBJ2-2, with D hard to call. Germline lookup yields CDR1 MNHEY and CDR2 SVGAGI. The length of the CDR3 is 14 residues. Trimming left V 7 bases short and J 0 bases short, with 9 bases between. CDR3 sequence reads: CASTRNANTGELFF. The DNA of the CDR3 is TGTGCCAGCACCAGAAATGCGAACACCGGGGAGCTGTTTTTT.

This sequence joins TRBV4-1 and TRBJ2-5, with 10 bases identical to TRBD2. CDR3 size: 17 residues. The germline gives CDR1 MGHRA, CDR2 YSYEKL. The V segment lost 4 bases and the J segment 2 bases; nucleotides outside the gene matches: 10. For the CDR3, the DNA is TGCGCCAGCAGCCTCGAAAATGGACTAGCGGCTCAAGAGACCCAGTACTTC. Protein: CASSLENGLAAQETQYF.

As for this clone: In the same sample, other DNA sequences code for this CDR3. The chain has TRBV28 and TRBJ1-6; no clear D gene. CDR1 is MDHEN, CDR2 SYDVKM, per germline. V lost 2 bases to trimming and J lost 6 bases, with 2 bases between them. The CDR3 is 12 residues long. CDR3 region: CASSLLNSPLHF. The CDR3 nucleotides are TGTGCCAGCAGTTTACTTAATTCACCCCTCCACTTT.

This clone has a single count. The J gene is TRBJ2-1, the V gene TRBV5-1; 10 nucleotides line up with TRBD2. V trimming: 2 bases; J trimming: 3 bases; junction bases outside the gene matches: 8. Per the germline V gene, CDR1 is SGHRS and CDR2 is YFSETQ. CDR3 length: 17 residues. CDR3 bases: TGCGCCAGCAGCTTCCGCCCTACTAGCGGGGTCTACAATGAGCAGTTCTTC. This gives the protein CASSFRPTSGVYNEQFF.

This chain uses TRBV19 with TRBJ2-1; TRBD2 matches at 11 bases. Germline CDR1 is LNHDA and CDR2 is SQIVND (reference sequence). Trimming cost V 1 base and J 0 bases; bases outside gene matches: 2. The CDR3 loop spans 17 amino acids. The CDR3 DNA follows: TGTGCCAGTAGTATAGGACTAGCGGGGATCTCCTACAATGAGCAGTTCTTC. Translating it yields CASSIGLAGISYNEQFF.

Only a few counts were recorded for this clone. V gene TRBV3-1 (or the pseudogene TRBV3-2) combines with J gene TRBJ1-1, with TRBD1 matching 8 bases. Germline CDR1 and CDR2: LGHDT and YNNKEL (reference sequence). V shed 4 bases, J shed 4 bases, and the junction held 8 bases outside the gene matches. The CDR3 runs 15 residues. The CDR3 bases are TGTGCCAGCAGCCCGTGGACAGGGATGCGCACTGAAGCTTTCTTT. It encodes CASSPWTGMRTEAFF.

V is TRBV27 and J is TRBJ1-5; D is uncertain. CDR1 MNHEY and CDR2 SMNVEV come from the germline V gene (reference sequence). V was shortened by 6 bases and J by 7 bases, with 13 bases between the two germline ends. The CDR3 spans 13 residues. CDR3 protein: CASSSVSFQPQHF. The CDR3 region has the DNA TGTGCCAGCAGCTCCGTATCCTTCCAGCCCCAGCATTTT.

This clone was seen repeatedly, ten times or more. The chain employs TRBV7-9 and TRBJ2-2, with 10 bases aligning to TRBD1. V was pared by 6 bases and J by 5 bases, with 6 bases of the junction left unmatched. The CDR3 extends over 15 amino acids. Per germline, CDR1 SEHNR and CDR2 FQNEAQ (reference sequence). The CDR3 spells CASSRPGQGTGELFF. Here the CDR3 DNA reads TGTGCCAGCAGTAGACCGGGACAGGGGACCGGGGAGCTGTTTTTT.

CDR3 loop: CASYQLAGANVLTF. CDR3 DNA sequence: TGTGCCAGTTACCAGCTAGCTGGGGCCAACGTCCTGACTTTC. The chain has TRBV2 and TRBJ2-6, with D hard to call. With 9 bases removed from V and 2 bases from J, the gap between germline ends came to 11 bases. The CDR3 runs 14 residues. Germline V lookup: CDR1 SNHLY, CDR2 FYNNEI. The full variable domain, completed using reference TRBV2 and TRBJ2-6, is EPEVTQTPSHQVTQMGQEVILRCVPISNHLYFYWYRQILGQKVEFLVSFYNNEISEKSEIFDDQFSVERPDGSNFTLKIRSTKLEDSAMYFCASYQLAGANVLTFGAGSRLTVL.

This rearrangement joins TRBV5-1 to TRBJ1-4, with 7 bases lining up with TRBD1. The V and J ends lost 2 bases and 4 bases, in that order; junction bases with no gene match: 2. The CDR3 extends over 14 amino acids. Germline V gene sequence: CDR1 SGHRS, CDR2 YFSETQ. Written as DNA, the CDR3 is TGCGCCAGCAGCTTACAGGGGAATAATGAAAAACTGTTTTTT. This gives the protein CASSLQGNNEKLFF.

The chain uses TRBV6-1 and TRBJ1-5; 7 nucleotides align to TRBD1. This CDR3 has 16 amino acids. Germline assignment: CDR1 MNHNS and CDR2 SASEGT. With V trimmed by 2 bases and J by 6 bases, 10 bases remained unmatched. The CDR3 region has the DNA TGTGCCAGCAGTGAAATACAGGGGCAGGGTTTTCAGCCCCAGCATTTT. It is translated as CASSEIQGQGFQPQHF.

The rearrangement joins TRBV18 to TRBJ2-7, with TRBD2 identical over 13 bases. The V gene end was trimmed by 3 bases and the J gene end by 2 bases; junction bases not matched to a gene: 1. This CDR3 comprises 15 residues. CDR1 and CDR2 (germline): KGHSH, LQKENI. CDR3 in DNA: TGTGCCAGCTCACCCGGGACTAGCGGGGCCTACGAGCAGTACTTC. Its protein product is CASSPGTSGAYEQYF.